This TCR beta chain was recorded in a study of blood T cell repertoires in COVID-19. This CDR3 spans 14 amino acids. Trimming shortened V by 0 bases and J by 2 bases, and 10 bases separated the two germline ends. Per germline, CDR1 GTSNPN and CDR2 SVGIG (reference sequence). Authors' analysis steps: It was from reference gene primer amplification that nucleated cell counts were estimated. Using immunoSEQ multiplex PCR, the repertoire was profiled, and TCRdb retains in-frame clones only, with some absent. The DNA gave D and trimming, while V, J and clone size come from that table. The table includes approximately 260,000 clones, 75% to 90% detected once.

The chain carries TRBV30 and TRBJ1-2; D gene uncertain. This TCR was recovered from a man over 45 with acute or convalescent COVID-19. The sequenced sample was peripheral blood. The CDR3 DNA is TGTGCCTGGAGTGTTGGGCAGGCCAACTATGGCTACACCTTC. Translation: CAWSVGQANYGYTF. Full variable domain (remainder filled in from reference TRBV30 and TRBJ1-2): SQTIHQWPATLVQPVGSPLSLECTVEGTSNPNLYWYRQAAGRGLQLLFYSVGIGQISSEVPQNLSASRPQDRQFILSSKKLLLSDSGFYLCAWSVGQANYGYTFGSGTRLTVV.